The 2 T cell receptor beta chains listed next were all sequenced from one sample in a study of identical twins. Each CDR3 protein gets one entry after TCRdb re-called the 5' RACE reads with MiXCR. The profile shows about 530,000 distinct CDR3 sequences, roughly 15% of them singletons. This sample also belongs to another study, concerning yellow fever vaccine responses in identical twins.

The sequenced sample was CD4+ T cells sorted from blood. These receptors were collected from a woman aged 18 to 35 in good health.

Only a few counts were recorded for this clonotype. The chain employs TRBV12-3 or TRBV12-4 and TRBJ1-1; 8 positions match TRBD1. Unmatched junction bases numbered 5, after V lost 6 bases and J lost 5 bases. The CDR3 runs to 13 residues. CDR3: CASSRQGKTEAFF. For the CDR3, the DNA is TGTGCCAGCAGCCGACAGGGGAAGACTGAAGCTTTCTTT.

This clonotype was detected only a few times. CDR3 loop: CASSWSGQAGSYEQYV. In DNA, the CDR3 is TGTGCCAGCAGCTGGTCCGGACAGGCGGGCTCCTACGAGCAGTACGTC. This chain links TRBV5-5 with TRBJ2-7; 7 bases match TRBD1. V was pared by 3 bases and J by 0 bases, with 9 bases of the junction left unmatched. Germline CDR1 SGHKS, CDR2 YYEKEE (reference sequence). The CDR3 has 16 residues.